Listed here are 6 T cell receptor beta chains from one sample, sequenced in a study of T-cell reconstitution after alpha-beta-depleted transplantation in children. During its preparation, the TCRbeta library received unique molecular identifiers. TCRdb recomputed calls from the PCR reads with MiXCR, one row per CDR3 protein. Of over 200,000 distinct CDR3 sequences listed, roughly a tenth are singletons. Sample: PBMCs from the stem cell graft donor, taken from the stem cell graft. The receptors shown here come from a human donor who donated a stem cell graft to a child with acute lymphoblastic leukemia.

This clonotype was counted ten times or more. The chain recombines TRBV27 with TRBJ1-1; D ambiguous. Germline assignment: CDR1 MNHEY and CDR2 SMNVEV (reference sequence). The CDR3 totals 15 residues. V was cut by 5 bases and J by 5 bases, with 18 bases left in between. In DNA, the CDR3 is TGTGCCAGCAGTCATAAGACCGGCCTTGGGACTGAAGCTTTCTTT. This translates into CASSHKTGLGTEAFF.

This clonotype was detected only a few times. The rearrangement uses TRBV5-1 and TRBJ1-1; the D gene is possibly TRBD1 (6 bases). Trimming left V 0 bases short and J 5 bases short, with 17 bases between. CDR3 length equals 16 residues. The germline CDR1 and CDR2 sequences are SGHRS and YFSETQ. The CDR3 DNA reads as TGCGCCAGCAGCTTGGCCCTGGGGGGCGCGGGTACTGAAGCTTTCTTT. Its protein product is CASSLALGGAGTEAFF.

The chain recombines TRBV7-9 with TRBJ2-3, with D possibly matching TRBD2 (6 bases). V was shortened by 7 bases and J by 4 bases, with 18 bases between the two germline ends. The CDR3 totals 15 residues. From germline, CDR1 is SEHNR and CDR2 FQNEAQ (reference sequence). In DNA form, the CDR3 reads TGTGCCAGCACCGGATATACTAGCAACCCAGATACGCAGTATTTT. As protein: CASTGYTSNPDTQYF.

This chain joins TRBV6-2 or TRBV6-3 and TRBJ2-5; D uncertain. The CDR3 loop spans 10 amino acids. Germline lookup yields CDR1 MNHEY and CDR2 SVGEGT. V gave up 8 bases and J gave up 5 bases, with 6 bases separating them. The DNA for the CDR3 is TGTGCCAGCCGTGCGGAGACCCAGTACTTC. Translation: CASRAETQYF.

The gene calls are TRBV29-1 and TRBJ1-5; D may be TRBD1 (6 bases). There are 16 residues in the CDR3. V lost 5 bases and J lost 2, with 19 bases in between. Germline CDR1 is SQVTM and CDR2 is ANQGSEA. DNA for the CDR3: TGCAGCGTTTCCGGGCTACAGGGCACGGGCAATCAGCCCCAGCATTTT. Its protein product is CSVSGLQGTGNQPQHF.

This clonotype occurred a few times. Here the CDR3 reads CASSQRQTKTNTGELFF. The CDR3 DNA reads as TGTGCCAGCAGCCAACGACAGACTAAGACGAACACCGGGGAGCTGTTTTTT. The chain links TRBV7-8 to TRBJ2-2; possibly TRBD1 or TRBD2 for D (5 bases each). Per germline, CDR1 SGHVS and CDR2 FQNEAQ. Trimming left V 5 bases short and J 0 bases short, with 16 bases between. The CDR3 covers 17 residues.